The 15 T cell receptor beta chains given below trace back to one sample, sequenced in a study of Graves' ophthalmopathy and Graves' hyperthyroidism. Scientists amplified the TCR beta CDR3 regions from RNA transcripts. First-round RT-PCR employed HTBI primers, with a second-round multiplex PCR after it. Via MiXCR, TCRdb re-called the multiplex PCR reads, giving one row per CDR3 protein. The table records roughly 610,000 distinct CDR3 sequences, about 20% of them present only once. Specimen: peripheral blood. All receptors derive from a woman aged 18-35 years with stable Graves' hyperthyroidism. Some clones in this sample may be carry-over from other donors' samples.

This clonotype appeared a few times. V gene TRBV7-8 combines with J gene TRBJ1-2, with D hard to call. V lost 5 bases and J lost 4, with 11 bases in between. The CDR3 runs to 13 residues. CDR1 and CDR2 (germline): SGHVS, FQNEAQ. The CDR3 nucleotides are TGTGCCAGCAGCCAAAATGATCCCTATGGCTACACCTTC. Its translation is CASSQNDPYGYTF.

The V call is TRBV7-8, the J call TRBJ1-1, with D perhaps matching TRBD1 (6 bases). Between the trimmed V and J ends, which lost 4 bases and 1 base, there was a span of 10 bases. The CDR3 sequence is 14 residues long. Germline lookup yields CDR1 SGHVS and CDR2 FQNEAQ. For the CDR3, the DNA is TGTGCCAGCAGCTCAACAGGGACGAACACTGAAGCTTTCTTT. The encoded protein is CASSSTGTNTEAFF.

The chain carries TRBV6-5 and TRBJ1-1; tentatively, D is TRBD1 (5 bases). There are 15 residues in the CDR3. The germline V gene encodes CDR1 MNHEY and CDR2 SVGAGI. Between the trimmed V and J ends, which lost 4 bases and 4 bases, there was a span of 16 bases. The CDR3 loop reads CASSWDGADRTEAFF. The CDR3 DNA is TGTGCCAGCAGTTGGGACGGAGCTGATCGCACTGAAGCTTTCTTT.

This chain uses TRBV12-3 or TRBV12-4 with TRBJ2-3; D is undetermined. The CDR3 has 13 amino acids. V was trimmed by 3 bases and J by 6 bases, leaving 10 bases between them. The CDR3 DNA reads as TGTGCCAGCAGTTTCTACAGTTCGGATACGCAGTATTTT. This translates into CASSFYSSDTQYF.

This clonotype showed up many times. The chain is built from TRBV6-5 and TRBJ1-2, with D tentatively TRBD1 (5 bases). The CDR3 is made up of 15 amino acids. Trimming removed 2 bases at V and 3 bases at J, with 13 bases between. Germline CDR1 reads MNHEY; CDR2 reads SVGAGI. CDR3 sequence (DNA): TGTGCCAGCAGTTACCCCACGACAGAGTACTATGGCTACACCTTC. As protein: CASSYPTTEYYGYTF.

This clonotype was detected only a few times. The chain recombines TRBV9 with TRBJ2-2; TRBD1 matches 9 bases. This CDR3 contains 15 residues. From germline, CDR1 is SGDLS and CDR2 YYNGEE. V dropped 2 bases and J dropped 10; count of bases not matched to a gene: 9. CDR3 sequence (DNA): TGTGCCAGCAGCGTTTTACAGGGGGCCCCCGAGGAGCTGTTTTTT. Amino acids: CASSVLQGAPEELFF.

The genes are TRBV29-1 and TRBJ2-7; TRBD1 is a possible D gene (5 bases). Trimming left V 6 bases short and J 6 bases short, with 18 bases between. Germline CDR1 reads SQVTM; CDR2 reads ANQGSEA. The CDR3 extends over 13 amino acids. The CDR3 DNA follows: TGCAGCGTAGACTTACGAACAGGCGGCGAGCAGTACTTC. The encoded protein is CSVDLRTGGEQYF.

This clonotype was detected only once. This could be a read error, since a much larger clone is one nucleotide away. V and J are TRBV7-8 and TRBJ1-1; possibly TRBD1 for D (6 bases). The germline CDR1 and CDR2 sequences are SGHVS and FQNEAQ. The V gene lost 3 bases and the J gene lost 2 bases, with 16 bases spanning the gap. This CDR3 has 16 amino acids. The CDR3 loop reads CASSFPPQGSNTEAFF. DNA for the CDR3: TGTGCCAGCAGCTTCCCACCCCAGGGGTCTAACACTGAAGCTTTCTTT.

In this sample, this clonotype turned up many times. This chain links TRBV7-2 with TRBJ1-2; TRBD1 matches at 10 bases. The CDR3 runs to 17 residues. V lost 5 bases to trimming and J lost 2 bases; unmatched junction nucleotides: 11. Germline CDR1 and CDR2: SGHTA and FQGNSA. The CDR3, as DNA: TGTGCCAGCAGCCGGACAGGGGGAGGGGTTCAGAACTATGGCTACACCTTC. Its translation is CASSRTGGGVQNYGYTF.

This clonotype showed up many times. The chain links TRBV12-3 or TRBV12-4 to TRBJ1-1, with 7 bases lining up with TRBD1. The CDR3 totals 14 residues. V gave up 8 bases and J gave up 2 bases; unmatched junction bases: 8. CDR3 DNA sequence: TGTGCCAGCTTCAGGGGGTCCGGAAACACTGAAGCTTTCTTT. Its protein product is CASFRGSGNTEAFF.

This clonotype was detected ten times or more. The rearrangement links TRBV12-5 to TRBJ2-7; D possibly matches TRBD1 or TRBD2 (5 bases each). The ends were cut back, 1 base at V and 1 base at J, with 17 bases in the middle. Germline V gene sequence: CDR1 LGHNT, CDR2 FRNRAP. This CDR3 is 17 amino acids long. The CDR3 reads CASGLGAHGTVSYEQYF. The CDR3 nucleotides read TGTGCTAGTGGTTTGGGAGCCCACGGGACGGTGTCCTACGAGCAGTACTTC.

Many counts were recorded for this clonotype. The genes are TRBV11-2 and TRBJ2-5, with D perhaps matching TRBD2 (6 bases). Germline CDR1 SGHAT, CDR2 FQNNGV. The CDR3 sequence is 12 residues long. V was pared by 1 base and J by 8 bases, with 8 bases between. CDR3 in DNA: TGTGCCAGCAGCTTAGTGGAGGGAACCCAGTACTTC. Translating gives CASSLVEGTQYF.

The chain employs TRBV12-3 or TRBV12-4 and TRBJ2-5, with 7 nucleotides matching TRBD1. The CDR3 spans 14 residues. Trimming cost V 5 bases and J 7 bases; bases outside gene matches: 10. The CDR3 region has the DNA TGTGCCAGCAGTGATACAGGGGAGTGGGGGACCCAGTACTTC. Translating gives CASSDTGEWGTQYF.

This clonotype came up a few times. This chain uses TRBV12-5 with TRBJ1-1; D unclear. The ends were cut back, 1 base at V and 2 bases at J, with 8 bases in the middle. This CDR3 contains 14 residues. Germline CDR1 and CDR2: LGHNT and FRNRAP. The CDR3 loop reads CASGLGTVNTEAFF. CDR3 bases: TGTGCTAGTGGTTTGGGGACGGTTAACACTGAAGCTTTCTTT.

This clonotype was observed at least ten times. The chain recombines TRBV4-1 with TRBJ2-4; D gene unclear. The CDR3 is 12 residues long. The V end lost 0 bases, the J end lost 9 bases, and 6 bases lay between the germline ends. In germline, CDR1 is MGHRA, CDR2 YSYEKL. CDR3 amino acids: CASSQDFSIQYF. The CDR3 DNA is TGCGCCAGCAGCCAAGATTTCAGCATTCAGTACTTC.